This T cell receptor (beta chain) is drawn from a study of Ad26.COV2.S vaccination and SARS-CoV-2 variants. Method: immunoSEQ multiplex PCR; TCRdb's copy keeps in-frame clones and lacks some. The sample contains just under 250,000 clones, 88% of which appear only once. There are 14 residues in the CDR3. With 2 bases removed from V and 4 bases from J, the gap between germline ends came to 9 bases. CDR1 MDHEN and CDR2 SYDVKM come from the germline V gene. Documented treatment: some 20 received Ad26.COV2.S at low or high dose, single or two shots; 5 received placebo; per-sample allocation not given. All samples were drawn on day 63, counting from the first vaccine or placebo injection.

This receptor was taken from a person aged 18-65 years who received the Ad26.COV2.S COVID-19 vaccine or a placebo. The chain employs TRBV28 and TRBJ1-3; D ambiguous. The input for sequencing was peripheral blood, taken in a trial of Ad26.COV2.S vaccine versus placebo. CDR3 loop: CASSLTGTGNTIYF. The CDR3 DNA sequence: TGTGCCAGCAGTTTAACGGGTACAGGAAACACCATATATTTT.